The source of this T cell receptor (beta chain) is a study of cytomegalovirus exposure and HLA in healthy donors. With 60 Vbeta and 13 Jbeta primers, the PCR was carried out. TCRdb keeps only in-frame clones here, not all; method: immunoSEQ multiplex PCR. The sample comprises approximately 98,000 clones, around 75% of which are singletons, and around 9.9% rests with the top ten. The ends were cut back, 0 bases at V and 8 bases at J, with 13 bases in the middle. The CDR3 consists of 15 residues. Germline V gene data show CDR1 as LNHNV and CDR2 as YYDKDF (reference sequence). The sequencing input was PBMCs. The receptor's source is a man aged 18 to 29 in good health and CMV-seropositive. The chain is built from TRBV15 and TRBJ1-4; D call uncertain. CDR3 bases: TGTGCCACCAGCAGAGATCAAGAGGCAGAGGAAAAACTGTTTTTT. Protein product: CATSRDQEAEEKLFF.